A single sample gave rise to the 9 T cell receptor beta chains below, sequenced in a study of cytomegalovirus exposure and HLA in healthy donors. With 60 Vbeta and 13 Jbeta primers, the PCR was carried out. Generated by immunoSEQ multiplex PCR, the TCRdb table keeps only in-frame clones and is missing some. The table has some 110,000 clones, roughly 15% seen once. Specimen: PBMCs. The origin of the receptors is a female donor in good health and CMV-seronegative.

This clone was recorded a few times. The V call is TRBV6-5, the J call TRBJ2-7; D possibly corresponds to TRBD1 (5 bases). The V and J ends lost 0 bases and 1 base respectively, with 13 bases between them. Germline V lookup: CDR1 MNHEY, CDR2 SVGAGI. The length of the CDR3 is 16 residues. This CDR3 reads CASSYSQGLWSYEQYF. The CDR3 DNA sequence: TGTGCCAGCAGTTACTCTCAGGGCCTTTGGTCCTACGAGCAGTACTTC.

This clone was observed a handful of times. V usage is TRBV4-3 and J usage is TRBJ1-5, with 9 nucleotides matching TRBD1. With V trimmed by 0 bases and J by 6 bases, 9 bases remained unmatched. The CDR3 is made up of 17 amino acids. The germline gives CDR1 LGHNA, CDR2 YSLEER. CDR3 sequence reads: CASSQDSLDRGTQPQHF. The CDR3 DNA reads as TGCGCCAGCAGCCAAGATAGTCTCGACAGGGGGACTCAGCCCCAGCATTTT.

This clone was seen more than once but under ten times. The CDR3 here is CASSDGGGQNTEAFF. In DNA, the CDR3 is TGCGCCAGCAGCGATGGGGGGGGCCAGAACACTGAAGCTTTCTTT. The V gene is TRBV5-1, the J gene TRBJ1-1; a possible D gene is TRBD1 (6 bases). Looked up from germline, CDR1 is SGHRS and CDR2 is YFSETQ. The CDR3 runs 15 residues. V lost 4 bases and J 1 base, leaving 14 bases between the germline ends. Combining the CDR3 with reference TRBV5-1 and TRBJ1-1 gives the whole variable domain KAGVTQTPRYLIKTRGQQVTLSCSPISGHRSVSWYQQTPGQGLQFLFEYFSETQRNKGNFPGRFSGRQFSNSRSEMNVSTLELGDSALYLCASSDGGGQNTEAFFGQGTRLTVV.

The V gene is TRBV30, the J gene TRBJ1-4; a weak D match, TRBD1 (6 bases). Trimming cost V 8 bases and J 5 bases, with 15 bases left between them. From germline, CDR1 is GTSNPN and CDR2 SVGIG (reference sequence). This CDR3 contains 13 residues. The CDR3 here is CAGEGGGNEKLFF. The DNA for the CDR3 is TGTGCCGGCGAAGGGGGGGGGAATGAAAAACTGTTTTTT.

This clone was counted only a few times. The chain uses TRBV5-1 and TRBJ2-5; 8 nucleotides line up with TRBD1. The trim removed 0 bases at V and 5 bases at J, leaving 9 bases unmatched. This CDR3 contains 16 residues. Germline V gives CDR1 SGHRS, CDR2 YFSETQ. Here the CDR3 reads CASSLGDRGLRETQYF. CDR3 bases: TGCGCCAGCAGCTTGGGAGACAGGGGTTTAAGGGAGACCCAGTACTTC.

This clone was recorded a few times. J is TRBJ2-5 and V is TRBV4-3, with 8 nucleotides matching TRBD2. CDR3 length: 17 amino acids. The ends lost 4 bases at V and 5 bases at J; junction bases unmatched: 15. The V gene's germline CDR1 is LGHNA and CDR2 YSLEER. The CDR3 DNA is TGCGCCAGCAGCCCACTCACGGGAGGCGGGGGGAAGGAGACCCAGTACTTC. Protein product: CASSPLTGGGGKETQYF.

The J gene is TRBJ2-2, the V gene TRBV19; D is ambiguous. Germline values: CDR1 LNHDA, CDR2 SQIVND (reference sequence). The CDR3 length is 14 residues. The V and J ends lost 1 base and 1 base respectively, with 4 bases between them. CDR3 in amino acids: CASSIGQNTGELFF. The CDR3 coding sequence is TGTGCCAGTAGTATAGGACAGAACACCGGGGAGCTGTTTTTT.

This clone appeared a few times. The same CDR3 can be traced to other DNA sequences in this sample. This chain connects TRBV2 to TRBJ2-7; D might be TRBD2 (6 bases). The germline V gene encodes CDR1 SNHLY and CDR2 FYNNEI. The CDR3 contains 12 residues. The CDR3 sequence: CASLGLSYEQYF. CDR3 coding DNA: TGTGCAAGCTTAGGACTATCCTACGAGCAGTACTTC.

The V gene is TRBV6-5, the J gene TRBJ1-2; possible D gene TRBD1, 5 bases. The CDR3 consists of 13 residues. V was clipped by 5 bases and J by 8 bases, with 15 bases between them. Germline V gives CDR1 MNHEY, CDR2 SVGAGI. The CDR3 nucleotides are TGTGCCAGCAGTGCCCAGGGTATTGGCGGCTACACCTTC. Protein product: CASSAQGIGGYTF.